The clone carrying this T cell receptor (beta chain) was counted between two and nine times. The antigen is undetermined. Other DNA sequences of this sample code for an identical CDR3. Profiling relied on immunoSEQ multiplex PCR, and the TCRdb table lists in-frame clones only, not all of them. The sample includes roughly 2 million clones, about 95% of them seen just once. The germline V gene has CDR1 MNHEY and CDR2 SMNVEV (reference sequence). V was clipped by 2 bases and J by 7 bases, with 6 bases between them. CDR3 length: 12 amino acids. CD45RO-negative, CCR7-positively selected cells formed the naive CD8 fraction, excluding terminally differentiated effector memory CD45RA+ cells. Recent acute infections and vaccinations were absent in the healthy HIV-negative adult donors. The data originate from a study of shared clonotypes between healthy human individuals. Study-level results: Clonotype sharing across a few donors was observed for around 5% of naive CD4 clonotypes.

The sequenced sample was naive CD8+ T cells sorted from blood. The genes are TRBV27 and TRBJ2-1; D is ambiguous. This sequence originates from a man younger than 35 in good health. In DNA, the CDR3 is TGTGCCAGCAGTTTAGTTGGGAATGAGCAGTTCTTC. This sequence encodes CASSLVGNEQFF.